Sequencing of this TCR beta chain was carried out in a study of T cell responses to AZD1222 COVID-19 vaccine. To note about this clone: Its antigen is unidentified.

This table comes from immunoSEQ multiplex PCR, and its TCRdb copy is limited to in-frame clones, with some not included. Among 150,000 to 200,000 clones listed, roughly nine tenths were seen once. Study-level results: With dominance at 160-218 and 743-854, vaccine-associated CD4 TCRs spanned spike. Spike-specific TCR breadth and depth were elevated following two AZD1222 doses.

The sequence came from an adult who received the AZD1222 COVID-19 vaccine. The sequencing here drew on peripheral blood, taken 28 days after the second AZD1222 dose.

In DNA, the CDR3 is TGTGCCAGCAGCCAAGATCGTAGTTGGGGAGGGAGCTCCTATAATTCACCCCTCCACTTT. It encodes CASSQDRSWGGSSYNSPLHF. The chain links TRBV4-2 to TRBJ1-6; D gene uncertain. Between the trimmed V and J ends, which lost 0 bases and 0 bases, there was a span of 18 bases. Germline CDR1 and CDR2: LGHNA and YNFKEQ. The CDR3 has 20 residues.